This T cell receptor (beta chain) is from a study of cytomegalovirus exposure and HLA in healthy donors. Whole-study findings and limits: CMV serostatus alone was available as immune exposure information.

CDR3 size: 14 residues. Trimming pared 7 bases from V and 1 base from J, leaving 10 bases between. Germline V gene lookup returns CDR1 LNHDA and CDR2 SQIVND (reference sequence). PCR used 60 Vbeta primers and 13 Jbeta primers. Profiled with immunoSEQ multiplex PCR; TCRdb holds only in-frame clones, not every one. The table includes 60,000 to 85,000 clones, roughly four fifths detected once. As concerns this clone: Its cognate antigen is unknown.

Healthy people donating bone marrow made up the donors. The sequence came from a male donor in good health and CMV-seropositive. Sequenced input: PBMCs. The V and J genes are TRBV19 and TRBJ2-2, with TRBD1 as a possible D gene (6 bases). The CDR3 here is CASTSGQNTGELFF. In DNA form, the CDR3 reads TGTGCCAGTACCTCGGGACAGAACACCGGGGAGCTGTTTTTT. The whole variable domain, filled in from reference TRBV19 and TRBJ2-2, reads DGGITQSPKYLFRKEGQNVTLSCEQNLNHDAMYWYRQDPGQGLRLIYYSQIVNDFQKGDIAEGYSVSREKKESFPLTVTSAQKNPTAFYLCASTSGQNTGELFFGEGSRLTVL.